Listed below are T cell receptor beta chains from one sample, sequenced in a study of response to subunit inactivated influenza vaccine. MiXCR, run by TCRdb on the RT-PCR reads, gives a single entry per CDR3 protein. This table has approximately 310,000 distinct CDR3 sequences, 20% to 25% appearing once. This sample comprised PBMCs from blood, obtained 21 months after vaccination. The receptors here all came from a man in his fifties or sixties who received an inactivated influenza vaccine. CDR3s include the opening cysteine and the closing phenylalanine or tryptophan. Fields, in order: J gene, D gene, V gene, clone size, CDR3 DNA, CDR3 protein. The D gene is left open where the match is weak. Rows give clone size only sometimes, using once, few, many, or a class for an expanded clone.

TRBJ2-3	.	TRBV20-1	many	TGCAGTGCATCCGCTAGCGAGGTTAGCACAGATACGCAGTATTTT	CSASASEVSTDTQYF
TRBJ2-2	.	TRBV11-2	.	TGTGCCAGCAGCTTAGATCGCCCCGGGGAGCTGTTTTTT	CASSLDRPGELFF
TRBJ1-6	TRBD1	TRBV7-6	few	TGTGCCAGCAGCCCCCGGGCCAGGGGGAGTAATTCACCCCTCCACTTT	CASSPRARGSNSPLHF
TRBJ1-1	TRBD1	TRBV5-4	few	TGTGCCAGCAGCGACGCAGGGGGCGGGGCTGAAGCTTTCTTT	CASSDAGGGAEAFF
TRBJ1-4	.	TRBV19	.	TGTGCCAGTAGTCCCCGGACAGCGTATAATGAAAAACTGTTTTTT	CASSPRTAYNEKLFF
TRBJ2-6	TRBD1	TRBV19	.	TGTGCCAGTATTATACAGGGGCTCAAAAACGTCCTGACTTTC	CASIIQGLKNVLTF
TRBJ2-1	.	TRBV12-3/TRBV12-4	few	TGTGCCAGCAGTTTCGACGATTTGGGGGGTAGATCCTACAATGAGCAGTTCTTC	CASSFDDLGGRSYNEQFF
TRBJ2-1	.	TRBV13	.	TGTGCCAGCAGCCCGCGACAGGAGGACAATGAGCAGTTCTTC	CASSPRQEDNEQFF
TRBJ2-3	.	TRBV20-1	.	TGCAGTGCTAAGGTCCGGCAGCGGAGCACAGATACGCAGTATTTT	CSAKVRQRSTDTQYF
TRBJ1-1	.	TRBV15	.	TGTGCCACCAGCAGAAGGACGGAGAACACTGAAGCTTTCTTT	CATSRRTENTEAFF
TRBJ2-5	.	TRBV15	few	TGTGCCACCAGCAGAGATCAGGGGCCGGAGACCCAGTACTTC	CATSRDQGPETQYF
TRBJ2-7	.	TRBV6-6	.	TGTGCCAGCAGTTACGATGGGGAGAGGCAGCAGTACTTC	CASSYDGERQQYF
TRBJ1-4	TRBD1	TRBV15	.	TGTGCCACCAGCAAGGGACAGCCTAATGAAAAACTGTTTTTT	CATSKGQPNEKLFF
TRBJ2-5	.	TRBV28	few	TGTGCCAGCCTAGCACGAGCGGTGGAGACCCAGTACTTC	CASLARAVETQYF
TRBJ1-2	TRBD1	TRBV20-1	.	TGCAGTGCCAGTAGGGGGACAGGGGACTATGGCTACACCTTC	CSASRGTGDYGYTF
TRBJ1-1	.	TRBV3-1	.	TGTGCCAGCAGCCAAGACGGTGGCCGAGGGTGGGCTTTCTTT	CASSQDGGRGWAFF
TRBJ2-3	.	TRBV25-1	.	TGTGCCAGCAGTGACCCCCAGGGCACCATCACAGATACGCAGTATTTT	CASSDPQGTITDTQYF
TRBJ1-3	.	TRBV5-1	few	TGCGCCAGCAGCTTGGGCATGCCGTCTGGAAACACCATATATTTT	CASSLGMPSGNTIYF
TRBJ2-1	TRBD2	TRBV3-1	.	TGTGCCAGCAGCCGCCCCGGGACTAGCGGGTTCAATGAGCAGTTCTTC	CASSRPGTSGFNEQFF
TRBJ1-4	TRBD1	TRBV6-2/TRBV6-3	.	TGTGCCAGCAGTTACCTGGGACAGGGAAGACGAGCAACTAATGAAAAACTGTTTTTT	CASSYLGQGRRATNEKLFF
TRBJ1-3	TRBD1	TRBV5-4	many	TGTGCCAGCAGCTCGAACCCTGGGACAGGAAGAGGAGTCTCTGGAAACACCATATATTTT	CASSSNPGTGRGVSGNTIYF
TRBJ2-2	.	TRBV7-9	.	TGTGCCAGCAGCCATCCCTGGTTGAACACCGGGGAGCTGTTTTTT	CASSHPWLNTGELFF
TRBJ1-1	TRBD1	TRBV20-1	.	TGCAGTGCTAGTGACAGGGAATATGAAGCTTTCTTT	CSASDREYEAFF
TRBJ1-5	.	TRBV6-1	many	TGTGCCAGCGGGGTGAACAGCAATCAGCCCCAGCATTTT	CASGVNSNQPQHF
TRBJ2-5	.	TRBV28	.	TGTGCCAGCATCAACAGGGTAGGAGAGACCCAGTACTTC	CASINRVGETQYF
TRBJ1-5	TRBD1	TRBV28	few	TGTGCCAGCAGTTTCACACAGGGGGCGCGGGATCAGCCCCAGCATTTT	CASSFTQGARDQPQHF
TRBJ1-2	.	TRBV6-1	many	TGTGCCAGCGGGAAAGACGGAGTCCTCGGCTACACCTTC	CASGKDGVLGYTF
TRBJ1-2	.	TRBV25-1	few	TGTGCCAGCAGGCCCTCAGGGACGACAAGGCAAGGCTATGGCTACACCTTC	CASRPSGTTRQGYGYTF
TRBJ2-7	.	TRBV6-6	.	TGTGCCAGCAACCAGGCATCCTCCTACGAGCAGTACTTC	CASNQASSYEQYF
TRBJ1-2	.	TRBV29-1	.	TGCAGCGTGGCGGGACGCTATGGCTACACCTTC	CSVAGRYGYTF
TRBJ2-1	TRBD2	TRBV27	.	TGTGCCAGCAGGATGTGGGGGGGACTAGCGGATGAGCAGTTCTTC	CASRMWGGLADEQFF
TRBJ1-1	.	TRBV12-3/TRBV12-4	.	TGTGCCAGCAGAACCGGGTGGGGAGGGGACACTGAAGCTTTCTTT	CASRTGWGGDTEAFF
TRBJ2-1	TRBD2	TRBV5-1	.	TGCGCCAGCAGCTTCGGAGTTCGACTAGCGACCGACAATGAGCAGTTCTTC	CASSFGVRLATDNEQFF
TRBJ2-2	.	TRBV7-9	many	TGTGCCAGCAGCTTACCCGGGGAGCTGTTTTTT	CASSLPGELFF
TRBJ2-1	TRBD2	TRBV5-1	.	TGCGCCAGCAGCGGGGGGGGACTATCCAATGAGCAGTTCTTC	CASSGGGLSNEQFF